Below, 18 T cell receptor beta chains from the same sample are listed, as sequenced in a study of blood T cell repertoires in COVID-19. Only in-frame clones appear in the TCRdb table, and some are missing; sequencing was by immunoSEQ multiplex PCR. Among some 120,000 clones, roughly four fifths were seen once, and the ten largest hold about 13%. Sequencing used peripheral blood. The receptor source for this set is a human donor in a cohort sampled during active COVID-19.

This chain connects TRBV19 to TRBJ1-4, with D possibly being TRBD1 (5 bases). Germline CDR1 LNHDA, CDR2 SQIVND (reference sequence). CDR3 length: 14 amino acids. Trimming removed 6 bases at V and 6 bases at J, with 14 bases between. The CDR3 DNA follows: TGTGCCAGTAGAAGACAGTCACAGGATGAAAAACTGTTTTTT. Amino acid sequence: CASRRQSQDEKLFF.

V gene TRBV30 combines with J gene TRBJ1-2; D uncertain. The ends were cut back, 2 bases at V and 4 bases at J, with 14 bases in the middle. The CDR3 has 14 residues. Germline V gives CDR1 GTSNPN, CDR2 SVGIG (reference sequence). CDR3 sequence: CAWSTFAAVYGYTF. CDR3 nucleotides: TGTGCCTGGAGTACCTTTGCGGCGGTCTATGGCTACACCTTC.

The rearrangement uses TRBV7-8 and TRBJ2-4, with TRBD2 matching over 8 bases. CDR1 and CDR2 (germline): SGHVS, FQNEAQ. With 0 bases clipped from V and 1 base from J, the junction kept 5 bases outside the gene matches. There are 17 residues in the CDR3. CDR3 in DNA: TGTGCCAGCAGCTTAGCAGGCGGGGGGAGGGCCAAAAACATTCAGTACTTC. This codes for CASSLAGGGRAKNIQYF.

The CDR3: CASRHNRDMNTEAFF. The CDR3, as DNA: TGTGCCAGCAGACATAACCGGGATATGAACACTGAAGCTTTCTTT. This sequence joins TRBV7-9 and TRBJ1-1; no clear D gene. This CDR3 spans 15 amino acids. The ends were cut back, 6 bases at V and 0 bases at J, with 14 bases in the middle. CDR1 and CDR2 from the germline V gene are SEHNR and FQNEAQ (reference sequence).

Many counts were recorded for this clone. The J gene is TRBJ1-5, the V gene TRBV7-9; D not resolved. Trimming pared 0 bases from V and 0 bases from J, leaving 12 bases between. Germline CDR1 reads SEHNR; CDR2 reads FQNEAQ (reference sequence). The CDR3 runs to 17 residues. CDR3 sequence reads: CASSLAGGLGSNQPQHF. CDR3 sequence (DNA): TGTGCCAGCAGCTTAGCGGGAGGGCTGGGTAGCAATCAGCCCCAGCATTTT.

J is TRBJ2-4 and V is TRBV5-5; tentative D call: TRBD2 (5 bases). The CDR3 spans 16 residues. Trimming shortened V by 0 bases and J by 0 bases, and 10 bases separated the two germline ends. Germline assignment: CDR1 SGHKS and CDR2 YYEKEE (reference sequence). This CDR3 is CASSLEGGLAKNIQYF. The CDR3 DNA follows: TGTGCCAGCAGCTTGGAAGGAGGCCTAGCCAAAAACATTCAGTACTTC.

The chain employs TRBV5-1 and TRBJ1-4; a possible D gene is TRBD1 (6 bases). V dropped 2 bases and J dropped 8 bases, with 10 bases sitting between them. The germline V gene encodes CDR1 SGHRS and CDR2 YFSETQ. This CDR3 has 13 amino acids. The CDR3 sequence: CASSFRGAEKLFF. DNA of the CDR3: TGCGCCAGCAGCTTCCGGGGGGCGGAAAAACTGTTTTTT.

The genes are TRBV12-5 and TRBJ1-1; no clear D. CDR3 length: 12 amino acids. With 6 bases removed from V and 7 bases from J, the gap between germline ends came to 12 bases. The V gene's germline CDR1 is LGHNT and CDR2 FRNRAP. The CDR3 spells CASGLTRVEAFF. The CDR3 DNA sequence: TGTGCTAGTGGCCTAACCCGGGTTGAAGCTTTCTTT. Drawing the rest from reference TRBV12-5 and TRBJ1-1, the complete variable domain is DARVTQTPRHKVTEMGQEVTMRCQPILGHNTVFWYRQTMMQGLELLAYFRNRAPLDDSGMPKDRFSAEMPDATLATLKIQPSEPRDSAVYFCASGLTRVEAFFGQGTRLTVV.

A few counts support this clone. The V gene is TRBV19, the J gene TRBJ1-5; a possible D gene is TRBD1 (5 bases). CDR1 is LNHDA, CDR2 SQIVND, per germline (reference sequence). The CDR3 totals 15 residues. With 6 bases removed from V and 3 bases from J, the gap between germline ends came to 15 bases. DNA for the CDR3: TGTGCCAGTAGCACCACAGGATTCAACAATCAGCCCCAGCATTTT. Amino acids: CASSTTGFNNQPQHF.

This clone was seen a few times. This chain connects TRBV3-1 (or the pseudogene TRBV3-2) to TRBJ2-2, with D possibly matching TRBD2 (6 bases). V lost 4 bases and J 6 bases, leaving 15 bases between the germline ends. From germline, CDR1 is LGHDT and CDR2 YNNKEL (reference sequence). The CDR3 is 15 amino acids. The CDR3 DNA reads TGTGCCAGCAGCCCGGACGCGGGGAAGGCCGGGGAGCTGTTTTTT. It yields the protein CASSPDAGKAGELFF.

The rearrangement joins TRBV30 to TRBJ1-2; tentatively, D is TRBD1 (6 bases). The V gene's germline CDR1 is GTSNPN and CDR2 SVGIG (reference sequence). The CDR3 is made up of 15 amino acids. Deletions cut 0 bases from V and 4 bases from J, with 15 bases between. The CDR3 region is CAWSVRRGGGYGYTF. The CDR3 DNA follows: TGTGCCTGGAGTGTACGCAGGGGTGGAGGCTATGGCTACACCTTC.

The gene calls are TRBV7-9 and TRBJ1-6; D is undetermined. V was trimmed by 8 bases and J by 0 bases, leaving 14 bases between them. This CDR3 comprises 16 residues. Germline CDR1 and CDR2: SEHNR and FQNEAQ (reference sequence). The CDR3 is CASSTEVSSYNSPLHF. CDR3 coding DNA: TGTGCCAGCTCGACTGAGGTTAGCTCCTATAATTCACCCCTCCACTTT. The full variable domain, in which reference TRBV7-9 and TRBJ1-6 provide the parts outside the CDR3, is DTGVSQNPRHKITKRGQNVTFRCDPISEHNRLYWYRQTLGQGPEFLTYFQNEAQLEKSRLLSDRFSAERPKGSFSTLEIQRTEQGDSAMYLCASSTEVSSYNSPLHFGNGTRLTVT.

The CDR3 nucleotides read TGTGCCAGCAGCTTGGGACTAGCGGTGAGCTCCTACAATGAGCAGTTCTTC. This translates into CASSLGLAVSSYNEQFF. The gene calls are TRBV5-6 and TRBJ2-1; 9 bases fit TRBD2. From germline, CDR1 is SGHDT and CDR2 YYEEEE. With 0 bases clipped from V and 0 bases from J, the junction kept 4 bases outside the gene matches. The CDR3 extends over 17 amino acids.

The gene calls are TRBV25-1 and TRBJ2-3, with D possibly TRBD1 on 5 matching bases. The germline V gene encodes CDR1 MGHDK and CDR2 SYGVNS. Trimming shortened V by 3 bases and J by 3 bases, and 10 bases separated the two germline ends. This CDR3 region has 14 residues. This chain's CDR3 is CASSDQGRTDTQYF. The CDR3 bases are TGTGCCAGCAGTGATCAGGGAAGAACAGATACGCAGTATTTT.

The chain couples TRBV6-5 to TRBJ2-2; D is possibly TRBD1 (6 bases). CDR3 length: 14 amino acids. Germline loops: CDR1 MNHEY, CDR2 SVGAGI. The V gene lost 10 bases and the J gene lost 0 bases, with 12 bases spanning the gap. CDR3 protein: CATPGHPNTGELFF. CDR3 coding DNA: TGTGCCACCCCGGGACACCCGAACACCGGGGAGCTGTTTTTT.

The chain carries TRBV6-5 and TRBJ1-5, with a weak D call TRBD1 (5 bases). Germline CDR1 and CDR2: MNHEY and SVGAGI. This CDR3 region has 14 residues. The V end was cut by 6 bases, the J end by 4 bases, with 13 bases between. CDR3 amino acids: CASRWGELNQPQHF. The CDR3 DNA sequence: TGTGCCAGCAGGTGGGGGGAGTTAAATCAGCCCCAGCATTTT.

This clone was observed once. The gene calls are TRBV7-2 and TRBJ2-5, with 10 bases identical to TRBD1. Trimming took 4 bases from V and 9 from J; bases not matched to a gene: 11. CDR3 size: 15 residues. Germline CDR1 reads SGHTA; CDR2 reads FQGNSA. The CDR3 is CASSSVGTGESSQYF. As DNA, the CDR3 is TGTGCCAGCAGCTCTGTAGGGACAGGGGAGAGTTCCCAGTACTTC. Full variable domain (missing parts from reference TRBV7-2 and TRBJ2-5): GAGVSQSPSNKVTEKGKDVELRCDPISGHTALYWYRQSLGQGLEFLIYFQGNSAPDKSGLPSDRFSAERTGGSVSTLTIQRTQQEDSAVYLCASSSVGTGESSQYFGPGTRLLVL.

There are a few counts of this clone. The V call is TRBV5-1, the J call TRBJ1-5; 9 nucleotides line up with TRBD1. The CDR3 runs to 14 residues. Trimming cost V 4 bases and J 4 bases; bases outside gene matches: 3. Germline V gene sequence: CDR1 SGHRS, CDR2 YFSETQ. The CDR3 sequence is CASSEGTGNQPQHF. CDR3 coding DNA: TGCGCCAGCAGCGAAGGGACAGGGAATCAGCCCCAGCATTTT.